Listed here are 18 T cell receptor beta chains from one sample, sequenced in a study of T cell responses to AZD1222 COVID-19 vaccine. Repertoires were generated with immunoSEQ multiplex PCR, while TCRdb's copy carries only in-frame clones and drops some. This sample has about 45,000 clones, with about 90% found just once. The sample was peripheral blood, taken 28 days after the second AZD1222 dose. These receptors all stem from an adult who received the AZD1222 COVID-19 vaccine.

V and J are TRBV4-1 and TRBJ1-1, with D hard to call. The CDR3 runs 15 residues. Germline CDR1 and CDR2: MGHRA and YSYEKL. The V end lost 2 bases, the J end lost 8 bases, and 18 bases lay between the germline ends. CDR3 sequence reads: CASSQPGSGNREAFF. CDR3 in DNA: TGCGCCAGCAGCCAACCAGGTTCGGGGAATCGCGAAGCTTTCTTT.

Written as DNA, the CDR3 is TGTGCCAGCAGCCAACACCTGAACACTGAAGCTTTCTTT. Its translation is CASSQHLNTEAFF. V gene TRBV3-1 (or the pseudogene TRBV3-2) combines with J gene TRBJ1-1, with D unclear. V was cut by 2 bases and J by 0 bases, with 4 bases left in between. Germline CDR1 and CDR2: LGHDT and YNNKEL (reference sequence). CDR3 length: 13 residues.

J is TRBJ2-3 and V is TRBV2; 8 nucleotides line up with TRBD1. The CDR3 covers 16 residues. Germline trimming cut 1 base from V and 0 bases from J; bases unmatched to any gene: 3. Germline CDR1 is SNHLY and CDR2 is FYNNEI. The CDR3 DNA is TGTGCCAGCAGTGAAGTGGACAGGGTTAGCACAGATACGCAGTATTTT. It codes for CASSEVDRVSTDTQYF.

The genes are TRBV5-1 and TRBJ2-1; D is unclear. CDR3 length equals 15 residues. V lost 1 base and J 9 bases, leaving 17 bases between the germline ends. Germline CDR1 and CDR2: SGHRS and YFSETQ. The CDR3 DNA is TGCGCCAGCAGCTTGAGGTCCCCCGGCCCCGGTGAGCAGTTCTTC. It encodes CASSLRSPGPGEQFF.

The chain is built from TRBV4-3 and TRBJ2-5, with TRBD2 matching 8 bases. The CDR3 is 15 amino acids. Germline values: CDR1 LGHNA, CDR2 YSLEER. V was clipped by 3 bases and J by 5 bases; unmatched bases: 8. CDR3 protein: CASSHSGERGETQYF. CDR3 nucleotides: TGCGCCAGCAGCCACTCAGGGGAGCGGGGGGAGACCCAGTACTTC.

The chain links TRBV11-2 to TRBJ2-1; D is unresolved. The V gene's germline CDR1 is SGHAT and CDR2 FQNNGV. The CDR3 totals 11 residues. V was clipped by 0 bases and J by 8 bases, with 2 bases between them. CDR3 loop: CASSLEHEQFF. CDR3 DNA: TGTGCCAGCAGCTTAGAACATGAGCAGTTCTTC.

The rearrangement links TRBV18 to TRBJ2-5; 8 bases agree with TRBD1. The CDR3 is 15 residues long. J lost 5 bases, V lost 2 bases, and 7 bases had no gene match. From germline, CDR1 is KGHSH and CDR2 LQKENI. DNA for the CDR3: TGTGCCAGCTCACCAAGCCAGGGGGCCTGGGAGACCCAGTACTTC. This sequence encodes CASSPSQGAWETQYF.

The CDR3 DNA reads TGTGCCAGCAGTCTGCTAGCGGGAGGATCCTACAATGAGCAGTTCTTC. This sequence encodes CASSLLAGGSYNEQFF. V and J are TRBV2 and TRBJ2-1; 11 nucleotides align to TRBD2. Germline CDR1 is SNHLY and CDR2 is FYNNEI. CDR3 length: 16 residues. The V segment lost 5 bases and the J segment 1 base; nucleotides outside the gene matches: 4.

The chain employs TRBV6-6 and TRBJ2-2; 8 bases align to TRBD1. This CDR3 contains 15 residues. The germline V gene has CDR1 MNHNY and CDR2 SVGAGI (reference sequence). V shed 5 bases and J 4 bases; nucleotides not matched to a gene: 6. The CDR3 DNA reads TGTGCCAGCAGTCGGACAGGGTCGACCACCGGGGAGCTGTTTTTT. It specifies CASSRTGSTTGELFF.

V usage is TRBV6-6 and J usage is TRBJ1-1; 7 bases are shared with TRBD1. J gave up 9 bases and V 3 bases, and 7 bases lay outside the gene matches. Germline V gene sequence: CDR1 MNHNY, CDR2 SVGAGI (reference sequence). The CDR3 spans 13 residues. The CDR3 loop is CASSYVRTGQAFF. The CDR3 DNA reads TGTGCCAGCAGTTATGTAAGGACAGGACAAGCTTTCTTT.

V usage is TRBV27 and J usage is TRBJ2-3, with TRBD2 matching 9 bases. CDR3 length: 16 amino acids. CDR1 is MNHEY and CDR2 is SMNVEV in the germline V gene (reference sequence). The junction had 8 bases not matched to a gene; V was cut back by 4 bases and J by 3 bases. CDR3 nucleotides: TGTGCCAGCAGTTGGCGCGGGAGGGCCTGGACAGATACGCAGTATTTT. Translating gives CASSWRGRAWTDTQYF.

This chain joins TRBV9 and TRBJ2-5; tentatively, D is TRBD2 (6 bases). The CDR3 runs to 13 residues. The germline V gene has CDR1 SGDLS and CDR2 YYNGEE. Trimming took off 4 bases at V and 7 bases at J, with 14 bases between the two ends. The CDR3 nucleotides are TGTGCCAGCAGCATCGGGAGAGAAGGGACCCAGTACTTC. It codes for CASSIGREGTQYF.

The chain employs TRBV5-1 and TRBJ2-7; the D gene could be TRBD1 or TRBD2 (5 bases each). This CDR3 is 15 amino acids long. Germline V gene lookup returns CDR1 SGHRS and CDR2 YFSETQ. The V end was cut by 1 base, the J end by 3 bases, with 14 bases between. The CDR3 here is CASSLIPGADYEQYF. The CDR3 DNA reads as TGCGCCAGCAGCTTGATTCCCGGGGCCGACTACGAGCAGTACTTC. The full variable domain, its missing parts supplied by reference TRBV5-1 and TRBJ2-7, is KAGVTQTPRYLIKTRGQQVTLSCSPISGHRSVSWYQQTPGQGLQFLFEYFSETQRNKGNFPGRFSGRQFSNSRSEMNVSTLELGDSALYLCASSLIPGADYEQYFGPGTRLTVT.

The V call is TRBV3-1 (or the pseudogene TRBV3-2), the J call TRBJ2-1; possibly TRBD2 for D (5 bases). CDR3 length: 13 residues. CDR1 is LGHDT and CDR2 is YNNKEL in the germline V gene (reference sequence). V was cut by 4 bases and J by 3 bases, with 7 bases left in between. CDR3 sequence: CASSLGGYNEQFF. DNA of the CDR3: TGTGCCAGCAGCCTAGGAGGCTACAATGAGCAGTTCTTC.

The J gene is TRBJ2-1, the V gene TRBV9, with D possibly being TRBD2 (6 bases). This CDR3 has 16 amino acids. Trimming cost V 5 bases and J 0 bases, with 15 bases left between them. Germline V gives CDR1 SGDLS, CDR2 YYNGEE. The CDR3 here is CASSRTGVSSYNEQFF. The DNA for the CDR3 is TGTGCCAGCAGTCGAACGGGGGTTAGCTCCTACAATGAGCAGTTCTTC.

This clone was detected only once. The CDR3 region is CASSLVSSGAPGEQFF. CDR3 sequence (DNA): TGCGCCAGCAGCTTGGTATCTAGCGGAGCACCCGGTGAGCAGTTCTTC. This chain connects TRBV5-1 to TRBJ2-1, with TRBD2 matching 7 bases. The CDR3 covers 16 residues. V lost 0 bases to trimming and J lost 9 bases; unmatched junction nucleotides: 12. Germline values: CDR1 SGHRS, CDR2 YFSETQ.

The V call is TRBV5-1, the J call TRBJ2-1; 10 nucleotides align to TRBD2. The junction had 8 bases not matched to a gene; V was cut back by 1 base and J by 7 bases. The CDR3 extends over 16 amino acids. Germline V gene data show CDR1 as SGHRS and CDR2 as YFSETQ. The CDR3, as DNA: TGCGCCAGCAGCTTGTCATTTAGCGGGAGGCCGAATGAGCAGTTCTTC. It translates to CASSLSFSGRPNEQFF.

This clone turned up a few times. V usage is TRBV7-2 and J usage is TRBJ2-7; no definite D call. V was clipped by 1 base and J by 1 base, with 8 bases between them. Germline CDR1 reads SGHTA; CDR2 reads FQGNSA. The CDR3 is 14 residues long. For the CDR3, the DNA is TGTGCCAGCAGCTTAGATTGGAGTTCCTACGAGCAGTACTTC. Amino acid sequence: CASSLDWSSYEQYF.